This T cell receptor beta chain was observed in a study of T cell repertoires in cytomegalovirus infection. Notes on the study in general: What dominated the ex vivo response were HLA-C-restricted CMV-specific TCR beta clonotypes.

Trimming took 5 bases from V and 8 from J, leaving 15 bases between them. Germline values: CDR1 SGHVS, CDR2 FNYEAQ. The CDR3 is made up of 13 amino acids. Ten or more counts support this clonotype. Its cognate antigen is unknown. TCRdb re-called the reads with MiXCR, one entry per CDR3 protein. This table has some 600,000 distinct CDR3 sequences, less than 25% appearing once. This TCR was sampled from a human donor in good health (CMV status not recorded). Some clones in this sample may be carry-over from other donors' samples. The genes are TRBV7-6 and TRBJ1-2; TRBD1 is a possible D gene (5 bases). The sample comprised CD8+ T cells from PBMCs. Written as DNA, the CDR3 is TGTGCCAGCAGCCCTCCGGCAGGGCGCGGCTACACCTTC. It is translated as CASSPPAGRGYTF. Combining the CDR3 with reference TRBV7-6 and TRBJ1-2 gives the whole variable domain GAGVSQSPRYKVTKRGQDVALRCDPISGHVSLYWYRQALGQGPEFLTYFNYEAQQDKSGLPNDRFSAERPEGSISTLTIQRTEQRDSAMYRCASSPPAGRGYTFGSGTRLTVV.